This paragraph reports one T cell receptor (beta chain). Its antigen remains unknown. This record comes from a study of T cell responses to AZD1222 COVID-19 vaccine. Study-wide context: Doses given second, at about 4 or about 12 weeks, were pooled. Study findings and constraints: The repertoires were collected only after the peak T cell response.

Data came from immunoSEQ multiplex PCR; TCRdb stores just in-frame clones and leaves some out. The profile shows some 200,000 clones, approximately 90% of them singletons. The source of this sequence is an adult in good health. This material consisted of peripheral blood, taken on day 0 of AZD1222 vaccination.

The CDR3 spells CASSTRGTNSNQPQHF. The CDR3 nucleotides read TGTGCCAGTAGTACCCGGGGCACAAATAGCAATCAGCCCCAGCATTTT. This chain links TRBV19 with TRBJ1-5, with D tentatively TRBD1 (5 bases). Looked up from germline, CDR1 is LNHDA and CDR2 is SQIVND (reference sequence). Trimming stripped 4 bases from V and 0 bases from J, with 13 bases between. The CDR3 is 16 amino acids.